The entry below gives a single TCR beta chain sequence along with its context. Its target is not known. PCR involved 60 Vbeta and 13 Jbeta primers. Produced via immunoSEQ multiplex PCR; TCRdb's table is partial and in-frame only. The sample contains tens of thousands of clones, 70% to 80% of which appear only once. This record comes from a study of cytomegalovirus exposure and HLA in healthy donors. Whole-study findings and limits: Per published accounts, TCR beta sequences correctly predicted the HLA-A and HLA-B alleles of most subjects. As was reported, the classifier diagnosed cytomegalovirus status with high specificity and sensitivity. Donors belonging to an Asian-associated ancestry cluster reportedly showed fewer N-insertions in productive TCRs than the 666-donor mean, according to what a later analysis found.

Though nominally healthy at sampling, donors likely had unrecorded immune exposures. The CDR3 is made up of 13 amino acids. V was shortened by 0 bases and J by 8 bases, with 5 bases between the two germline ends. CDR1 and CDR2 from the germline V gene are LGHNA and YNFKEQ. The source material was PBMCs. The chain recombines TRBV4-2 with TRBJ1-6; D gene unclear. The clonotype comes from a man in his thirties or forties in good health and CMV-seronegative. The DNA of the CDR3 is TGTGCCAGCAGCCAAGAGTTCGATTCACCCCTCCACTTT. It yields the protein CASSQEFDSPLHF.